Presented here are 25 T cell receptor beta chains from one specimen sequenced in a study of blood T cell repertoires in COVID-19. TCRdb's copy holds only in-frame clones and misses some; the assay was immunoSEQ multiplex PCR. Here the sample spans tens of thousands of clones, 82% being singletons. The sample taken for sequencing was peripheral blood. These receptors were taken from a human donor in a cohort sampled during active COVID-19.

Here the CDR3 DNA reads TGCGCCAGCAGCCAAGGAACCGCCGGGGACTATGGCTACACCTTC. Translating gives CASSQGTAGDYGYTF. This rearrangement joins TRBV4-1 to TRBJ1-2; D gene ambiguous. This CDR3 region has 15 residues. V was clipped by 1 base and J by 3 bases, with 12 bases between them. Germline V gene lookup returns CDR1 MGHRA and CDR2 YSYEKL.

This clone was found a few times. The chain recombines TRBV7-9 with TRBJ2-7; 7 positions match TRBD1. CDR3 length: 15 amino acids. The germline V gene has CDR1 SEHNR and CDR2 FQNEAQ (reference sequence). J lost 4 bases, V lost 4 bases, and 10 bases had no gene match. As DNA, the CDR3 is TGTGCCAGCAGCTCCGCACAGGGGATGTGGTACGAGCAGTACTTC. Translation: CASSSAQGMWYEQYF.

This clone was counted a few times. This chain links TRBV7-2 with TRBJ1-3, with TRBD1 as a possible D gene (5 bases). Per the germline V gene, CDR1 is SGHTA and CDR2 is FQGNSA. V was trimmed by 5 bases and J by 0 bases, leaving 14 bases between them. The CDR3 totals 16 residues. CDR3 in amino acids: CASSPRRGFSGNTIYF. In DNA form, the CDR3 reads TGTGCCAGCAGCCCCCGGAGGGGATTCTCTGGAAACACCATATATTTT.

The DNA for the CDR3 is TGTGCCAGCAGCTTACAGGGGGGTCTGAATGAAAAACTGTTTTTT. As protein: CASSLQGGLNEKLFF. V is TRBV7-9 and J is TRBJ1-4, with 7 bases that match TRBD1. This CDR3 has 15 amino acids. CDR1 SEHNR and CDR2 FQNEAQ come from the germline V gene (reference sequence). J gave up 5 bases and V 2 bases, and 5 bases lay outside the gene matches.

The chain links TRBV5-6 to TRBJ2-3, with D perhaps TRBD1 (5 bases). V lost 3 bases to trimming and J lost 6 bases, with 14 bases between them. Germline V CDR1 and CDR2: SGHDT, YYEEEE. The CDR3 runs to 14 residues. CDR3 sequence reads: CASSSGALGDTQYF. The DNA of the CDR3 is TGTGCCAGCAGCTCTGGGGCTCTTGGGGATACGCAGTATTTT.

The J gene is TRBJ1-1, the V gene TRBV15; D remains unclear. Trimming pared 0 bases from V and 0 bases from J, leaving 5 bases between. There are 14 residues in the CDR3. Per germline, CDR1 LNHNV and CDR2 YYDKDF (reference sequence). The CDR3 nucleotides read TGTGCCACCAGCAGAGATGCAGTGAACACTGAAGCTTTCTTT. Encoded protein: CATSRDAVNTEAFF.

In this sample, this clone turned up once. The rearrangement links TRBV6-5 to TRBJ1-2; D call uncertain. The CDR3 contains 13 residues. CDR1 and CDR2 from the germline V gene are MNHEY and SVGAGI. Trimming took 3 bases from V and 8 from J, leaving 13 bases between them. The CDR3 here is CASSYRGLGGYTF. The CDR3 DNA reads as TGTGCCAGCAGTTATCGAGGGTTAGGGGGCTACACCTTC.

The CDR3 DNA is TGTGCCAGCTCACCATTGATCAACGGCGGCAACGAGCAGTACTTC. It is translated as CASSPLINGGNEQYF. This chain joins TRBV18 and TRBJ2-7; D is ambiguous. The CDR3 has 15 amino acids. The V gene's germline CDR1 is KGHSH and CDR2 LQKENI. Trimming left V 2 bases short and J 5 bases short, with 16 bases between.

This chain links TRBV11-2 with TRBJ1-4, with 11 bases that match TRBD1. Germline V CDR1 and CDR2: SGHAT, FQNNGV. V shed 5 bases, J shed 7 bases, and the junction held 6 bases outside the gene matches. This CDR3 region has 15 residues. The CDR3 loop is CASSVGQGAPEKLFF. CDR3 coding DNA: TGTGCCAGCAGCGTCGGACAGGGGGCCCCTGAAAAACTGTTTTTT.

The rearrangement links TRBV6-8 to TRBJ1-1; 7 bases match TRBD1. CDR1 is MNHGY, CDR2 SAAAGT, per germline. The CDR3 covers 20 residues. Trimming cost V 2 bases and J 2 bases; bases outside gene matches: 20. This CDR3 reads CASSYRTMKTGHPYNTEAFF. CDR3 DNA: TGTGCCAGCAGTTACCGGACCATGAAGACAGGGCATCCCTACAACACTGAAGCTTTCTTT.

The rearrangement joins TRBV11-2 to TRBJ2-1; 7 nucleotides align to TRBD1. Germline values: CDR1 SGHAT, CDR2 FQNNGV. With 4 bases clipped from V and 0 bases from J, the junction kept 6 bases outside the gene matches. CDR3 length: 16 amino acids. The CDR3 DNA reads as TGTGCCAGCAGCTCGGGACAGCTGAGCTCCTACAATGAGCAGTTCTTC. It specifies CASSSGQLSSYNEQFF.

The V gene is TRBV7-9, the J gene TRBJ2-2; the match to TRBD2 covers 10 bases. V was pared by 2 bases and J by 1 base, with 7 bases of the junction left unmatched. This CDR3 comprises 18 residues. Germline CDR1 SEHNR, CDR2 FQNEAQ (reference sequence). CDR3 sequence: CASSLPPRLAGNTGELFF. CDR3 sequence (DNA): TGTGCCAGCAGCTTACCTCCTAGACTAGCGGGGAACACCGGGGAGCTGTTTTTT.

The J gene is TRBJ1-1, the V gene TRBV27; D gene ambiguous. Between the trimmed V and J ends, which lost 4 bases and 1 base, there was a span of 7 bases. The CDR3 is 13 residues long. Germline V gene lookup returns CDR1 MNHEY and CDR2 SMNVEV (reference sequence). CDR3 DNA: TGTGCCAGCAGTTGGTCCAGGAACACTGAAGCTTTCTTT. Translated, it gives CASSWSRNTEAFF.

In nucleotides, the CDR3 is TGTGCCAGCAGCTTGGTTGTCTCCCCTTATGGCTACACCTTC. Its protein is CASSLVVSPYGYTF. V is TRBV5-4 and J is TRBJ1-2; D gene unclear. The CDR3 spans 14 residues. The germline CDR1 and CDR2 sequences are SGHNT and YYREEE (reference sequence). V lost 0 bases and J 5 bases, leaving 11 bases between the germline ends.

V is TRBV5-5 and J is TRBJ1-4, with a tentative D call TRBD1 (5 bases). From germline, CDR1 is SGHKS and CDR2 YYEKEE (reference sequence). This CDR3 has 14 amino acids. V lost 4 bases and J lost 8, with 15 bases in between. In nucleotides, the CDR3 is TGTGCCAGCAGCCCGGGGACTGGACGGGAAAAACTGTTTTTT. It codes for CASSPGTGREKLFF.

V gene TRBV15 combines with J gene TRBJ2-2, with TRBD1 matching over 9 bases. The trim removed 0 bases at V and 3 bases at J, leaving 5 bases unmatched. Germline lookup yields CDR1 LNHNV and CDR2 YYDKDF (reference sequence). The CDR3 length is 17 residues. The CDR3 nucleotides are TGTGCCACCAGCAGAGATCTGGACAGGGGTGACACCGGGGAGCTGTTTTTT. Translation gives CATSRDLDRGDTGELFF.

The CDR3 here is CASSVSGHPNEKLFF. DNA for the CDR3: TGTGCCAGCAGTGTCTCGGGACACCCTAATGAAAAACTGTTTTTT. The V and J genes are TRBV25-1 and TRBJ1-4; TRBD1 is a possible D gene (6 bases). This CDR3 is built from 15 residues. Trimming took off 4 bases at V and 3 bases at J, with 12 bases between the two ends. CDR1 is MGHDK and CDR2 is SYGVNS in the germline V gene.

The chain employs TRBV7-2 and TRBJ2-7; 7 positions match TRBD1. J gave up 5 bases and V 1 base, and 11 bases lay outside the gene matches. The germline V gene encodes CDR1 SGHTA and CDR2 FQGNSA. The CDR3 loop spans 16 amino acids. The CDR3 nucleotides are TGTGCCAGCAGCTTAGGGGTAGGGGGCGCGGTTGACGAGCAGTACTTC. The encoded protein is CASSLGVGGAVDEQYF.

The CDR3 loop is CASSGTIGNTIYF. The CDR3 nucleotides read TGTGCCAGCAGTGGGACAATCGGAAACACCATATATTTT. The chain uses TRBV9 and TRBJ1-3, with a possible D match to TRBD1 (6 bases). CDR3 length equals 13 residues. Looked up from germline, CDR1 is SGDLS and CDR2 is YYNGEE. V dropped 5 bases and J dropped 4 bases, with 10 bases sitting between them.

The rearrangement joins TRBV7-2 to TRBJ2-5; the D gene is possibly TRBD1 (6 bases). This CDR3 is built from 15 residues. Trimming shortened V by 6 bases and J by 2 bases, and 16 bases separated the two germline ends. Germline CDR1 is SGHTA and CDR2 is FQGNSA. CDR3 region: CASRERQAYQETQYF. The CDR3 DNA is TGTGCCAGCAGAGAGCGACAGGCTTATCAAGAGACCCAGTACTTC.

The chain employs TRBV23-1 and TRBJ1-6; 8 bases align to TRBD1. TRBV23-1 has ORF status, its function being uncertain. The length of the CDR3 is 16 residues. V was clipped by 3 bases and J by 9 bases; unmatched bases: 10. The CDR3 sequence: CASSQVGQGASSPLHF. As DNA, the CDR3 is TGCGCCAGCAGTCAGGTAGGGCAGGGGGCGAGTTCACCCCTCCACTTT.

The chain employs TRBV7-3 and TRBJ1-1; D gene unclear. Germline loops: CDR1 SGHTA, CDR2 FQGTGA. With 1 base removed from V and 1 base from J, the gap between germline ends came to 10 bases. The CDR3 loop spans 15 amino acids. Here the CDR3 DNA reads TGTGCCAGCAGCTTAATGTCAGGAGGGAACACTGAAGCTTTCTTT. Encoded protein: CASSLMSGGNTEAFF.

This chain's CDR3 is CASSPSGRGDTQYF. The CDR3 coding sequence is TGTGCCAGCAGCCCCTCTGGACGGGGAGATACGCAGTATTTT. This chain joins TRBV11-1 and TRBJ2-3; a possible D gene is TRBD2 (5 bases). Germline V gives CDR1 SGHAT, CDR2 FQDESV (reference sequence). Deletions cut 5 bases from V and 5 bases from J, with 14 bases between. The CDR3 consists of 14 residues.

This chain uses TRBV6-5 with TRBJ1-1, with TRBD1 matching over 7 bases. Germline values: CDR1 MNHEY, CDR2 SVGAGI. Trimming removed 5 bases from V and 3 bases from J; junction bases left unmatched: 9. The CDR3 has 15 residues. In DNA, the CDR3 is TGTGCCAGCAGTCAAAACAGGGGATCGGACACTGAAGCTTTCTTT. Its translation: CASSQNRGSDTEAFF.

The chain couples TRBV5-1 to TRBJ2-7; 7 bases align to TRBD2. The CDR3 runs 15 residues. The V and J ends lost 8 bases and 6 bases, in that order; junction bases with no gene match: 17. CDR1 is SGHRS, CDR2 YFSETQ, per germline. CDR3 protein: CASSQPGGGYVEQYF. The CDR3 nucleotides are TGCGCCAGTAGCCAGCCGGGCGGGGGTTATGTCGAGCAGTACTTC.